The clone carrying this T cell receptor (beta chain) was seen more than once but under ten times. The study drew participants aged about 18 to 89 years from about two dozen US areas. What the recovered Cohort 3 donors had was two negative PCRs, clearance, or symptom resolution. Original handling: Amplification of reference gene primers was used by the study to estimate nucleated cell counts. Sequencing was performed with immunoSEQ multiplex PCR; in TCRdb, only in-frame clones are kept and a portion is missing. Clone size and the V and J calls come from that table; the DNA yielded D and trimming. This table has approximately 470,000 clones, 87% appearing once. The sample belongs to a study of blood T cell repertoires in COVID-19. Study context: Material from acute and convalescent COVID-19 was sourced from the United States, Italy and Spain.

The V gene's germline CDR1 is MGHRA and CDR2 YSYEKL. The CDR3 is 14 residues long. Trimming removed 2 bases at V and 0 bases at J, with 7 bases between. Specimen: PBMCs or T cells enriched from blood (not recorded which). The V and J genes are TRBV4-1 and TRBJ1-2, with unresolved D. This receptor was obtained from a young woman who had recovered from COVID-19. The CDR3 reads CASSQPGSNYGYTF. In DNA, the CDR3 is TGCGCCAGCAGCCAACCGGGATCTAACTATGGCTACACCTTC.